Listed below are T cell receptor beta chains from one sample, sequenced in a study of radiation and T cells in renal cell carcinoma. Profiling relied on immunoSEQ multiplex PCR, and the TCRdb table lists in-frame clones only, not all of them. The profile shows about 170,000 clones, about 88% of them singletons. Sample: blood, taken from a patient whose treatment included radiotherapy and nephrectomy. These receptors originate from a woman in her forties or fifties with renal cell carcinoma. The CDR3 runs from the conserved cysteine through the conserved F or W. A D gene is named only where the DNA matches it firmly. A row's size may be missing; if present it is once, few, many or a size class.

TRBV15	-	TRBJ1-3	TRBD1	CATSLGQGARGNTIYF	TGTGCCACCAGTTTGGGCCAGGGGGCGCGCGGAAACACCATATATTTT
TRBV7-2	-	TRBJ2-5	-	CASSFMGWRETQYF	TGTGCCAGCAGCTTTATGGGATGGCGAGAGACCCAGTACTTC
TRBV10-3	-	TRBJ1-1	-	CAISESDGRGAEAFF	TGTGCCATCAGTGAGTCAGACGGGAGAGGGGCTGAAGCTTTCTTT
TRBV6-1	-	TRBJ2-2	-	CASSELQGSGELFF	TGTGCCAGCAGTGAACTACAGGGCTCCGGGGAGCTGTTTTTT
TRBV11-2	few	TRBJ2-5	-	CASSLVVGYQETQYF	TGTGCCAGCAGCTTAGTCGTTGGATACCAAGAGACCCAGTACTTC
TRBV30	few	TRBJ2-7	-	CAWSPDRGFSYEQYF	TGTGCCTGGAGCCCAGACCGGGGCTTTAGCTACGAGCAGTACTTC
TRBV6-1	-	TRBJ1-1	-	CASSEAFLGLTEAFF	TGTGCCAGCAGTGAAGCTTTTCTGGGGCTCACTGAAGCTTTCTTT
TRBV30	-	TRBJ1-4	-	CAWSAQEVEKLFF	TGTGCCTGGAGTGCTCAGGAGGTTGAAAAACTGTTTTTT
TRBV15	-	TRBJ2-7	-	CATSRGGGQRVYEQYF	TGTGCCACCAGCAGGGGAGGGGGACAAAGAGTCTACGAGCAGTACTTC
TRBV7-2	-	TRBJ2-2	-	CASSYETGELFF	TGTGCCAGCAGCTACGAGACCGGGGAGCTGTTTTTT
TRBV19	-	TRBJ1-3	TRBD1	CASKDRVPQGNTIYF	TGTGCCAGCAAGGACAGGGTCCCACAGGGAAACACCATATATTTT
TRBV11-2	-	TRBJ1-1	TRBD1	CASGPDRDAEAFF	TGTGCCAGCGGACCGGACAGGGACGCTGAAGCTTTCTTT
TRBV5-8	-	TRBJ2-1	-	CASTLGPGRYNEQFF	TGTGCCAGCACCCTAGGACCCGGGCGGTACAATGAGCAGTTCTTC
TRBV19	-	TRBJ1-1	TRBD1	CASSPGTGGYTEAFF	TGTGCCAGTAGCCCCGGGACAGGGGGTTATACTGAAGCTTTCTTT
TRBV18	-	TRBJ1-1	TRBD1	CASSQTPRGSNTEAFF	TGTGCCAGCTCACAAACCCCCAGGGGGTCGAACACTGAAGCTTTCTTT
TRBV21-1	-	TRBJ1-3	-	CASSPCSGNTIYF	TGTGCCAGCAGCCCCTGCTCTGGAAACACCATATATTTT